The rows below give T cell receptor beta chains drawn from one sample of a study of shared clonotypes between healthy human individuals. TCRdb's table, derived via immunoSEQ multiplex PCR, lists solely in-frame clones and lacks some. The table includes a few million clones, 80% to 95% detected once. Sequences were obtained from naive CD4+ T cells from PBMCs. Every receptor here comes from a man younger than 35 in good health. Some clones in this sample may be carry-over from other donors' samples. CDR3s include the opening cysteine and the closing phenylalanine or tryptophan. A D gene is named only where the DNA matches it firmly. Rows may omit the clone size; those that give it use once, few, many or a size class.

TRBJ2-4 once NA TRBV1 CTSSQSGTSEENVSKNIQYF TGCACCAGCAGCCAATCCGGGACTAGCGAAGAGAATGTGTCCAAAAACATTCAGTACTTC
TRBJ2-2 once NA TRBV5-1 CASSHVAREYTGELFF TGCGCCAGCAGTCACGTCGCCCGGGAGTACACCGGGGAGCTGTTTTTT
TRBJ2-2 NA NA TRBV18 CASSPRDAGTSGELFF TGTGCCAGCTCACCACGGGACGCAGGGACCAGCGGGGAGCTGTTTTTT
TRBJ2-2 once TRBD2 TRBV5-1 CATQGLAGNTGELFF TGCGCCACCCAGGGACTAGCGGGTAACACCGGGGAGCTGTTTTTT
TRBJ2-1 NA TRBD2 TRBV7-2 CASSLALAGSGQFF TGTGCCAGCAGCTTAGCGCTAGCGGGAAGTGGGCAGTTCTTC
TRBJ2-7 NA TRBD1 TRBV25-1 CASRDYQDRGNNEQYF TGTGCCAGCAGAGACTACCAGGACAGGGGCAACAACGAGCAGTACTTC
TRBJ1-1 once NA TRBV28 CATFGAETEAFF TGTGCCACGTTTGGGGCAGAGACTGAAGCTTTCTTT
TRBJ2-2 NA TRBD2 TRBV2 CASISIRRTSGTPRGGELFF TGTGCCAGCATTTCGATCCGACGAACTAGCGGGACTCCTCGGGGTGGGGAGCTGTTTTTT
TRBJ2-7 few TRBD1 TRBV11-2 CASSRDRDEQYF TGTGCCAGCAGTCGAGACAGGGATGAGCAGTACTTC
TRBJ1-1 NA NA TRBV7-2 CASSSGPRTEAFF TGTGCCAGCAGCTCGGGTCCGCGGACTGAAGCTTTCTTT
TRBJ2-7 NA NA TRBV6-5 CASSRDLTPSYEQYF TGTGCCAGCAGTCGGGACTTAACCCCTTCCTACGAGCAGTACTTC
TRBJ1-4 NA NA TRBV19 CASTYPGEKLFF TGTGCCAGTACCTACCCGGGCGAAAAACTGTTTTTT
TRBJ2-1 NA TRBD1 TRBV28 CASSRDREGNEQFF TGTGCCAGCAGTCGGGACAGGGAGGGGAATGAGCAGTTCTTC
TRBJ1-2 NA NA TRBV7-2 CASSPQGDYGYTF TGTGCCAGCAGCCCACAGGGAGACTATGGCTACACCTTC
TRBJ2-5 NA NA TRBV20-1 CSAARDKQYF TGCAGTGCTGCGAGGGATAAACAGTACTTC
TRBJ1-1 once NA TRBV5-6 CASSPRGAEAFF TGTGCCAGCAGCCCGAGGGGTGCTGAAGCTTTCTTT
TRBJ1-1 few NA TRBV25-1 CASGGNTEAFF TGTGCCAGCGGGGGGAACACTGAAGCTTTCTTT